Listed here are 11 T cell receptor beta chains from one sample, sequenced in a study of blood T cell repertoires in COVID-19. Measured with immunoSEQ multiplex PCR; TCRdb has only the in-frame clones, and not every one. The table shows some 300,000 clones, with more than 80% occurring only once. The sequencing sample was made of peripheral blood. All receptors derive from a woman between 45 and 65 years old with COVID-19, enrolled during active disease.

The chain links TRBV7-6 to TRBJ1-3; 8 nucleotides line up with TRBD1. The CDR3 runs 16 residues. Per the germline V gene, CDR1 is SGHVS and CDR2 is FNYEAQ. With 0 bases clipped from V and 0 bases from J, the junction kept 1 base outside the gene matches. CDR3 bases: TGTGCCAGCAGCTTAGCGGGGACAGGCTCTGGAAACACCATATATTTT. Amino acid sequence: CASSLAGTGSGNTIYF.

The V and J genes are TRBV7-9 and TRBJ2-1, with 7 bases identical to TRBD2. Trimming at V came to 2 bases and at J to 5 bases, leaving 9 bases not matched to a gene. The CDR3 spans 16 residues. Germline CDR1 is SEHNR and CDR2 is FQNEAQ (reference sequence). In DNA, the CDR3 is TGTGCCAGCAGCTTATACGCGGGAGTGGTTAACAATGAGCAGTTCTTC. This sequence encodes CASSLYAGVVNNEQFF.

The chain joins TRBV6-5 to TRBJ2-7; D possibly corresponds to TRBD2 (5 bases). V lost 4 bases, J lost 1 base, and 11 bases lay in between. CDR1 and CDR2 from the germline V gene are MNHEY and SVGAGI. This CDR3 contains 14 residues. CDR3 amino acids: CASSSGERSYEQYF. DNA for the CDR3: TGTGCCAGCAGTTCCGGGGAACGTTCCTACGAGCAGTACTTC.

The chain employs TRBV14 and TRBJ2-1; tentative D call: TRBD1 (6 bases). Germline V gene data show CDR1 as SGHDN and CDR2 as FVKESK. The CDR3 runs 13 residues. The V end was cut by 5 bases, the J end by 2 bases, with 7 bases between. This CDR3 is CASSAGAYNEQFF. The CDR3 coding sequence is TGTGCCAGCAGCGCAGGGGCCTACAATGAGCAGTTCTTC. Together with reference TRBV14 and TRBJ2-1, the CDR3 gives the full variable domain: EAGVTQFPSHSVIEKGQTVTLRCDPISGHDNLYWYRRVMGKEIKFLLHFVKESKQDESGMPNNRFLAERTGGTYSTLKVQPAELEDSGVYFCASSAGAYNEQFFGPGTRLTVL.

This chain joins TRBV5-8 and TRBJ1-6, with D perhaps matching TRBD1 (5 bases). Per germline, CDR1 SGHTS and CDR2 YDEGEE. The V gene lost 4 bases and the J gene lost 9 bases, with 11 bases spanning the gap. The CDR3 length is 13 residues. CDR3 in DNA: TGTGCCAGCAGCCCGGGGAGGGGTTCACCCCTCCACTTT. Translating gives CASSPGRGSPLHF.

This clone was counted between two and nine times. Here the CDR3 reads CASSRQGLLKDYGYTF. CDR3 in DNA: TGTGCCAGCTCCCGCCAGGGATTGCTGAAGGACTATGGCTACACCTTC. The V gene is TRBV18, the J gene TRBJ1-2; TRBD1 might be the D (5 bases). The CDR3 has 16 amino acids. The germline gives CDR1 KGHSH, CDR2 LQKENI. Trimming stripped 6 bases from V and 3 bases from J, with 20 bases between. Looking up the rest from reference TRBV18 and TRBJ1-2 gives the full variable domain: NAGVMQNPRHLVRRRGQEARLRCSPMKGHSHVYWYRQLPEEGLKFMVYLQKENIIDESGMPKERFSAEFPKEGPSILRIQQVVRGDSAAYFCASSRQGLLKDYGYTFGSGTRLTVV.

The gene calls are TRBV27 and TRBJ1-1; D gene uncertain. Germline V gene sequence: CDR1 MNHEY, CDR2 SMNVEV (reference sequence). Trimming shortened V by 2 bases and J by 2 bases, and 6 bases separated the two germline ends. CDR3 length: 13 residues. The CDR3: CASSLQVNTEAFF. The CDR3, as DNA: TGTGCCAGCAGTTTACAGGTAAACACTGAAGCTTTCTTT.

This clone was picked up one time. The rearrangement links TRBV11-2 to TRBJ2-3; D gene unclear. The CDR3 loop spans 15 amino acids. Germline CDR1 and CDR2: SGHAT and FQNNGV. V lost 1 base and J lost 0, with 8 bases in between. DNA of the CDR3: TGTGCCAGCAGCTTAGGTGTCGTGAGCACAGATACGCAGTATTTT. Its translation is CASSLGVVSTDTQYF.

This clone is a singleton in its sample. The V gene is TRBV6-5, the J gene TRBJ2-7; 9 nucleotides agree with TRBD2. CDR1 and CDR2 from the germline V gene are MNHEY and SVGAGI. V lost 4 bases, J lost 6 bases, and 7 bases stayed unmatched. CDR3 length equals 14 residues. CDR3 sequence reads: CASSSGTSWSEQYF. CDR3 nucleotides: TGTGCCAGCAGTTCCGGGACTAGCTGGAGCGAGCAGTACTTC.

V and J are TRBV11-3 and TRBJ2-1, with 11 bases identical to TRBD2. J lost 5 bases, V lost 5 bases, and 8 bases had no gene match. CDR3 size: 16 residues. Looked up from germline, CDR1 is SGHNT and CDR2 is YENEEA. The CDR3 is CASSRSGRAGDNEQFF. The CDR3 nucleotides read TGTGCCAGCAGCCGTAGCGGGAGGGCCGGTGACAATGAGCAGTTCTTC.

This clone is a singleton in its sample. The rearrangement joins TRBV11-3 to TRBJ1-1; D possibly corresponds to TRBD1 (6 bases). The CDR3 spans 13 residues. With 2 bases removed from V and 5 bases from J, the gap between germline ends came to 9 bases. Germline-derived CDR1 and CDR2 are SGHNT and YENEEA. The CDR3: CASSLQGWTEAFF. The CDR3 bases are TGTGCCAGCAGCTTACAGGGGTGGACTGAAGCTTTCTTT.